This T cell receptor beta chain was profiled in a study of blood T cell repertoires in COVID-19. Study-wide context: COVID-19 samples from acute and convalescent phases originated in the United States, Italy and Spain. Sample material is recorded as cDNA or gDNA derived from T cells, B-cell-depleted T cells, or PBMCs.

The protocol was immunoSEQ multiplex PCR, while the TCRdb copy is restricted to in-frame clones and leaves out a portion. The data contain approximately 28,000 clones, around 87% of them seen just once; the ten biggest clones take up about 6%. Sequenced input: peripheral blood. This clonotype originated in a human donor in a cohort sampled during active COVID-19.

In nucleotides, the CDR3 is TGCAGCGTTGACGGGCGAGGGCAGAGCTCCTACAATGAGCAGTTCTTC. Its protein is CSVDGRGQSSYNEQFF. The chain carries TRBV29-1 and TRBJ2-1, with TRBD2 as a possible D gene (5 bases). The V gene lost 3 bases and the J gene lost 0 bases, with 15 bases spanning the gap. The germline CDR1 and CDR2 sequences are SQVTM and ANQGSEA. The length of the CDR3 is 16 residues.